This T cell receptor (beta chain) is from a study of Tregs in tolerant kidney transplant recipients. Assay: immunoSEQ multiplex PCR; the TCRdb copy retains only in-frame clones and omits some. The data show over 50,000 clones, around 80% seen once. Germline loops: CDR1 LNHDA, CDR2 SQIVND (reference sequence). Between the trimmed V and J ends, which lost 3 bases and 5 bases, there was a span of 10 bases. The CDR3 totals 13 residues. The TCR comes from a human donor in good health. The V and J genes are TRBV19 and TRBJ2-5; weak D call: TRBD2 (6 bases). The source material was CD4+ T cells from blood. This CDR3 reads CASSIGRGETQYF. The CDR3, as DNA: TGTGCCAGTAGTATTGGTCGGGGGGAGACCCAGTACTTC.